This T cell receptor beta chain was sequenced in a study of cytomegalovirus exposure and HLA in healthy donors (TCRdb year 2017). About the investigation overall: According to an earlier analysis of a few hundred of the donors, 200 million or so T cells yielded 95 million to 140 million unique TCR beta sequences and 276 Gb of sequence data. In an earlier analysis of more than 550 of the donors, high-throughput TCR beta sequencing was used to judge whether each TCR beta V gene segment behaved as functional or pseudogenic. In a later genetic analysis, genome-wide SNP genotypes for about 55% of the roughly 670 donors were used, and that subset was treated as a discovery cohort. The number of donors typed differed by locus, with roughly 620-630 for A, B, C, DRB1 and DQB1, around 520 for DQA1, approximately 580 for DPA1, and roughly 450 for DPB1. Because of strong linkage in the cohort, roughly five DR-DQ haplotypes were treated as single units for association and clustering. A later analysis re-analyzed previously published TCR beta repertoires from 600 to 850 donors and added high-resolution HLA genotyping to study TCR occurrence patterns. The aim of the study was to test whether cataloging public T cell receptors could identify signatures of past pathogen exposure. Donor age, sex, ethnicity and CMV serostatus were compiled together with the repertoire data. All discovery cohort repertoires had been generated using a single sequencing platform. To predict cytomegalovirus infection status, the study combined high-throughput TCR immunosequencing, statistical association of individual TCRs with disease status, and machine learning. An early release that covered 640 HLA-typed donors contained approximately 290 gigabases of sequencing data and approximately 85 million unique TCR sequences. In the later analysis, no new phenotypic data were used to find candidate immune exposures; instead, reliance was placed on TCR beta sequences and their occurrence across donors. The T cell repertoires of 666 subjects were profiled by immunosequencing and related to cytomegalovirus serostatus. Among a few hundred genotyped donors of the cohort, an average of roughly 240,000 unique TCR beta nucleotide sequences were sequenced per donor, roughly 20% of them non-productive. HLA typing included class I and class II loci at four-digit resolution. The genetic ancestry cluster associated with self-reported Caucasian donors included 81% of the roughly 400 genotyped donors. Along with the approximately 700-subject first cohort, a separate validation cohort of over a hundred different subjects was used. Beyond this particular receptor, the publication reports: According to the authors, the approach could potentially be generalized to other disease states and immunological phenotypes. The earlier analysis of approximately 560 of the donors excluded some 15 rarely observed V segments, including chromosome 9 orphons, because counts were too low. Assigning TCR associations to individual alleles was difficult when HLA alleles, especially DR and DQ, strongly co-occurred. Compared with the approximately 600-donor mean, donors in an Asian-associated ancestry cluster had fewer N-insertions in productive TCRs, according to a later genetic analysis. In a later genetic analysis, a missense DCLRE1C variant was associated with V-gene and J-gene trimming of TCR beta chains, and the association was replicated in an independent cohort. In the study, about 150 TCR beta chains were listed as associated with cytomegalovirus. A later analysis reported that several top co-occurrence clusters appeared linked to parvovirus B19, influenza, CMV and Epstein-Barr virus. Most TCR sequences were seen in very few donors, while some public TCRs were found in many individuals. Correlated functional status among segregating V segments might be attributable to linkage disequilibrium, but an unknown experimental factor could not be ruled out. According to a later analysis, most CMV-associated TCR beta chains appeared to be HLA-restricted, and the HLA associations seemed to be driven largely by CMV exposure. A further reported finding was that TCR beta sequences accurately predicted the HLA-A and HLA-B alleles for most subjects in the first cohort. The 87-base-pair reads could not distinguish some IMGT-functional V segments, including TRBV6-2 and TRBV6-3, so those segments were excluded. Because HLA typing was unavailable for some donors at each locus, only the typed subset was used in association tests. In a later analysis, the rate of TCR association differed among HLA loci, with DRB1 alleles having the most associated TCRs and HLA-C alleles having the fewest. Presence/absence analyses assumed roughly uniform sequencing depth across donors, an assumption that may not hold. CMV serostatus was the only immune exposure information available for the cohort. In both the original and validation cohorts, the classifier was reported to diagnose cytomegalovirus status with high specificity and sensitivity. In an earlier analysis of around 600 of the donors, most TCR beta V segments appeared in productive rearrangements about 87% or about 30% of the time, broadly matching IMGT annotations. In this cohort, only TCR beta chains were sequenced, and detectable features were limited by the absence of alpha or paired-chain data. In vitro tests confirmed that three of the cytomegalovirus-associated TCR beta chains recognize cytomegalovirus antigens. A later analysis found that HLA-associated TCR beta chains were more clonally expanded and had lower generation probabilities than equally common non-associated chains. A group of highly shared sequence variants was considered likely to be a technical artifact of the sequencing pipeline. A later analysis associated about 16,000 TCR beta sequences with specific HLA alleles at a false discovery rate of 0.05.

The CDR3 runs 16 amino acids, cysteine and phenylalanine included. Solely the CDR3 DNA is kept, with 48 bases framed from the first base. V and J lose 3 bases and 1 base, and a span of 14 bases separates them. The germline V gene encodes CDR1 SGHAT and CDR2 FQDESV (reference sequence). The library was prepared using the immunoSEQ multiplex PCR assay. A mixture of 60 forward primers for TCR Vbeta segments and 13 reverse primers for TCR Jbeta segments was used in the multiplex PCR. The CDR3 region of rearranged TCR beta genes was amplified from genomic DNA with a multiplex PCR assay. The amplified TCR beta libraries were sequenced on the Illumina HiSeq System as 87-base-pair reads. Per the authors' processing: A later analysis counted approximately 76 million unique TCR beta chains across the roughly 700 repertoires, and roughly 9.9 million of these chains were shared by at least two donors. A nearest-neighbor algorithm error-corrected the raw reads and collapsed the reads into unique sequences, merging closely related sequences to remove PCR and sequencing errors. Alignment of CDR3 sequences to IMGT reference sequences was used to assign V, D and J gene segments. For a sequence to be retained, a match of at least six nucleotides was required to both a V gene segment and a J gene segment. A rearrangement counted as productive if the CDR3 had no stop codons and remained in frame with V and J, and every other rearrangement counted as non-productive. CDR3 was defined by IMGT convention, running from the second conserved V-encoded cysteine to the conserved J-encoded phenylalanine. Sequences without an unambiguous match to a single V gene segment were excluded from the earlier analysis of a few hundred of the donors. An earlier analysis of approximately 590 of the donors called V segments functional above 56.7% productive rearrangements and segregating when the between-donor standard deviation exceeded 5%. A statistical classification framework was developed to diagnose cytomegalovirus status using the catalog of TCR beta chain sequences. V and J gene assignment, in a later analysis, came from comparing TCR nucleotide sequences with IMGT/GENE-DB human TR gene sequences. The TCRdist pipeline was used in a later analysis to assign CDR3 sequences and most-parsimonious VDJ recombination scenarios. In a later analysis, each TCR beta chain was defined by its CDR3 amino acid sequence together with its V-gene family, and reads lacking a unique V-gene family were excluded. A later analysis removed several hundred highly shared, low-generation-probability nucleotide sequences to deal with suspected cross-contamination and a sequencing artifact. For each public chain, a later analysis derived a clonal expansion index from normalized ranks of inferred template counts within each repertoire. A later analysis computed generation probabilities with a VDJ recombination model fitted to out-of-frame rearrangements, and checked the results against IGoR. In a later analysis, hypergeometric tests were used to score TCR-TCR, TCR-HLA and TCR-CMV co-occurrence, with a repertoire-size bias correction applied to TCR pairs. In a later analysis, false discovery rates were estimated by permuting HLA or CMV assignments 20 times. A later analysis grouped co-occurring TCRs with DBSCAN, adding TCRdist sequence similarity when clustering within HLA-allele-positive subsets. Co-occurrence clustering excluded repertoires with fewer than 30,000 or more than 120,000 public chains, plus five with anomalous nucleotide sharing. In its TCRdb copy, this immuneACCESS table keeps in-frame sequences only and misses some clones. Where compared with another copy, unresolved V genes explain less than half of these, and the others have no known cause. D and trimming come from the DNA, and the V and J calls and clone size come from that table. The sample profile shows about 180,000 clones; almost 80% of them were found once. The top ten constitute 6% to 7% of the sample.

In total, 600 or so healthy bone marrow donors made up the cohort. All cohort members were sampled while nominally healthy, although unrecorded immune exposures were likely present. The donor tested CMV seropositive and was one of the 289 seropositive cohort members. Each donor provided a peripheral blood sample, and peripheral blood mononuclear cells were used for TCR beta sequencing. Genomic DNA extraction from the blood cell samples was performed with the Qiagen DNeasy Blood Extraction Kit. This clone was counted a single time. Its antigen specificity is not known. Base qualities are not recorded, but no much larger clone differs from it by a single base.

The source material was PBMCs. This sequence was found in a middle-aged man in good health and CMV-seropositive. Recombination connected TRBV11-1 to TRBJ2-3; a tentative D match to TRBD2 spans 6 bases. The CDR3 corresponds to CASSLGTLARTDTQYF. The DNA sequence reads TGTGCCAGCAGCTTGGGGACTTTGGCCCGCACAGATACGCAGTATTTT.